This T cell receptor beta chain was found in a study of regulatory and conventional T cells in RAG deficiency. Study-wide results and limits: Omenn syndrome and CID/AS patients had around 100-fold fewer unique Treg TCR beta sequences, versus approximately 10-fold elsewhere. Sorted Omenn CD25-high CD127-low cells may not be bona fide Tregs. Omenn patients showed >75% Treg-Tconv overlap and shorter CDR3 lengths.

Conventional CD4+ T cells were sorted from blood as CD25-low CD127-high cells. A word on this clone: Its antigen is unknown.

Produced via immunoSEQ multiplex PCR; TCRdb's table is partial and in-frame only. The sample lists 45,000 or so clones; around 89% were seen once. Trimming at V came to 0 bases and at J to 8 bases, leaving 8 bases not matched to a gene. This CDR3 has 16 residues. Germline CDR1 MNHEY, CDR2 SVGAGI. Another study also made use of these data, one on regulatory T cells. Per that paper: Primers: 52 TRBV forward and 13 TRBJ reverse. In patients, unique TRB V-J pairs were restricted and V/J usage skewed, especially in Tregs.

Source material: CD4+ effector T cells sorted from blood. The source is a human donor in good health. The rearrangement joins TRBV6-5 to TRBJ2-7, with 12 bases matching TRBD2. The CDR3 coding sequence is TGTGCCAGCAGTTACTCATCTAGCGGGGGGGCGCAGCAGCAGTACTTC. Translation: CASSYSSSGGAQQQYF.